The T cell receptor (beta chain) described here comes from a study of beta chain features in type 1 diabetes. Study context: Age and gender were similar between patients and healthy donors, as were cell yields.

What was sequenced were expressed TCRB transcripts, since all of the isolated RNA had been reverse transcribed. It was found that naive, central memory and regulatory T cell samples averaged about 3.4 million reads. TCRdb's table, derived via immunoSEQ multiplex PCR, lists solely in-frame clones and lacks some. The table lists 300,000 to 450,000 clones, around a tenth of them singletons. Study-level points and caveats: Across all four CD4+ subsets, people with type 1 diabetes showed modestly shorter TCRB CDR3s.

Averaging approximately 120 mL, one heparinised blood draw was given by each donor. Purity exceeded 95% in all sorted populations. This clone was counted a few times. Antigen unknown. The sample consisted of central memory CD4+ T cells from blood. The receptor was derived from a man aged 25-45 years with type 1 diabetes.

DNA of the CDR3: TGTGCCAGCAGCCCGACTAGCGGGAGCTCCTACGAGCAGTACTTC. This gives the protein CASSPTSGSSYEQYF. V and J are TRBV7-3 and TRBJ2-7; TRBD2 aligns across 12 bases. From germline, CDR1 is SGHTA and CDR2 FQGTGA. The CDR3 is 15 residues long. Unmatched junction bases numbered 2, after V lost 5 bases and J lost 0 bases.